A single T cell receptor (beta chain) is shown here with its context. The sample holds many counts of this clonotype. The antigen it binds to is not known. No clone much larger than this one lies a single base away; base qualities are absent. This entry comes from a study of regulatory T cells in long-lasting Graves disease (dated by TCRdb to about 2021). Notes on the research overall: Patients with newly diagnosed Graves' disease had been on antithyroid drugs for under 3 months. Patients with persistent Graves' disease were compared with patients with newly diagnosed Graves' disease using TCR sequencing and RNA sequencing of peripheral blood. The study was registered as a clinical trial and conducted in China. A total of about 33 samples underwent TCR sequencing, from around 13 patients with persistent Graves' disease and roughly 20 patients with newly diagnosed Graves' disease.

Paper-wide results and their limitations: The authors noted that the small sample size was a limitation that may lower accuracy. Persistent Graves' disease patients showed lower TCR Shannon entropy and fewer highly expanded clones than newly diagnosed patients, suggesting clonal expansion. Only the TCR beta chain was sequenced and analyzed. Persistent patients shared more public clonotypes among themselves (over 2,500) than newly diagnosed patients did (roughly 910). The study examined only peripheral blood because the primary lesion, thyroid tissue, could not be accessed.

The library was prepared using multiplex PCR. The reads were generated on an Illumina HiSeq 4000. iRepertoire HTBI primers and Arm-PCR amplification of CDR3 regions were used to construct TCR beta libraries. PCR products were gel purified before sequencing. For the original study's pipeline: Across samples, approximately 68 TRBV and around 15 TRBJ segments were identified and used for gene usage analysis of CDR3 amino acid clonotypes. Filtered high-quality paired reads were merged into contigs using COPE and FqMerger. BLAST was used to align contigs to IMGT TRBV, TRBD and TRBJ reference genes, with CDR3 defined following IMGT. Any clonotype with a frequency above 0.1% was classified as a highly expanded clone. Shannon entropy was used to measure repertoire diversity, and the Gini coefficient was used to measure V-J evenness. Public clonotypes were defined as clonotypes shared by more than one individual. The public sequencing data were trimmed at Q25 with fastp and processed into clonotypes with MiXCR by TCRdb, which kept only in-frame beta chains. Rows with a matching CDR3 protein are joined into one entry that keeps the most common DNA and genes. TCRdb's processing, not the study's, gives the V and J calls here. For this sample there are about 420,000 distinct CDR3 sequences; roughly 17% appear just once. The leading ten clones occupy approximately 22% of the sample.

The sample's time point label, decoded: newly diagnosed GD, antithyroid drugs for less than 3 months. For both TCR sequencing and RNA sequencing, RNA was extracted from PBMCs using TRIzol. The diagnosis of Graves' disease followed American Thyroid Association guidelines. The patients came from an endocrinology department in Xi'an, China. Each patient gave approximately 10 milliliters of peripheral blood, collected in an EDTA anticoagulant tube. PBMCs were isolated by Ficoll Paque Plus density gradient separation without further T cell sorting. An Agilent 2100 Bioanalyzer and agarose gel were used to assess RNA quality, and a NanoDrop 2000 was used to measure RNA concentration. The data were also submitted as part of a second study, on T cells in Graves' hyperthyroidism and ophthalmopathy. The second study, in turn, reports: A patient counted as having stable Graves' hyperthyroidism if no progression to ophthalmopathy occurred over 18 months of follow-up. The hyperthyroidism patients were between 18 and 65 years old and newly diagnosed, with a disease duration of less than 2 months. The study excluded patients with uncontrolled infections, other autoimmune diseases, pregnancy or lactation. Diagnoses were established on the basis of clinical symptoms, serum thyroxine and TRAb, thyroid ultrasound, and orbital computed tomography. For the first round of RT-PCR on the TCR CDR3, the HTBI primer set was used together with the Qiagen OneStep RT-PCR kit. Most expanded thyroid clonotypes (frequency above 0.001) were also detected in blood, a finding suggesting that blood repertoires may reflect thyroid immune responses. A model built on a 13 V-J signature distinguished ophthalmopathy from stable hyperthyroidism, reaching 85% to 90% sensitivity and around 81% specificity in cross-validation and 80%/75% in testing. In validation, the model predicted progression to ophthalmopathy with 60% to 71% sensitivity and 72% to 75% specificity, a median of approximately 6.5 months before onset. To identify distinguishing TCR V-J signatures, a discovery cohort of some 100 patients was used, comprising some 45 with Graves' ophthalmopathy and around 57 with stable Graves' hyperthyroidism. Prospective prediction of ophthalmopathy was tested in an independent validation cohort of 18 to 20 hyperthyroidism patients and some 17 patients who later progressed to ophthalmopathy. The roughly 91 discovery patients were randomly divided into training and test sets at a 7:3 ratio. In more than 5 Graves' hyperthyroidism patients, the study also compared T-cell repertoires from thyroid tissue with T-cell repertoires from blood. Following sampling, methimazole starting at 30 mg daily was given to hyperthyroidism patients, and high-dose intravenous methylprednisolone was given to ophthalmopathy patients. A second multiplex PCR round built the libraries, followed by size selection and purification. Sequencing of the libraries was done on an Illumina HiSeq2000 using paired-end 100 bp reads. SOAPnuke was used to process the raw data, with reads discarded if the reads contained adapters or uncalled bases, had a mean Phred below 15, or lacked an exact constant-primer or identifier match. COPE v1.2.5 was used to merge the high-quality paired reads, and each unique nucleotide sequence was defined as a clonotype. MiTCR v1.1 was used to align clonotypes to the IMGT TRBV, TRBD and TRBJ reference segments. Only V-J combinations with frequency above 0.0001, covering 99.2% of repertoires, were analysed. A TCS score was defined as the ratio between F50 (clonal expansion) and ExV (chaos), using BLOSUM62-based TCRdist between CDR3 peptides within each V-J. Welch's t-statistics and random forest reduced 500 to 550 V-J features to 10 to 15, which were used in a naive Bayes classifier (R e1071). No statistical method was used to set the sample size in advance, and investigators knew the group allocation. TCR Vbeta CDR3 sequencing of some 140 peripheral blood samples (more than 40 ophthalmopathy, approximately 80 hyperthyroidism and approximately 17 progressor patients) is reported in the paper.

Sample: peripheral blood mononuclear cells (PBMCs), taken at new diagnosis, from a patient treated with antithyroid drugs. The source of this sequence is a woman between 18 and 30 years old with Graves disease. Donor details come from another sample of the same person, matched by shared clones.

At the DNA level, the sequence is TGTGCCAGCAGGCGACAGGGAGCCTATGGCTACACCTTC. Its product reads: CASRRQGAYGYTF. The chain is made from TRBV28 and TRBJ1-2; 7 of the junction bases match TRBD1. The germline V gene yields MDHEN for CDR1 and SYDVKM for CDR2. The CDR3 sequence holds 13 residues, the cysteine and phenylalanine included. Only the CDR3 portion is preserved as DNA: 39 bases, with reading frame beginning at the first base. V lost 6 bases and J lost 4 bases, and the count of bases not matched to a germline gene is 5.